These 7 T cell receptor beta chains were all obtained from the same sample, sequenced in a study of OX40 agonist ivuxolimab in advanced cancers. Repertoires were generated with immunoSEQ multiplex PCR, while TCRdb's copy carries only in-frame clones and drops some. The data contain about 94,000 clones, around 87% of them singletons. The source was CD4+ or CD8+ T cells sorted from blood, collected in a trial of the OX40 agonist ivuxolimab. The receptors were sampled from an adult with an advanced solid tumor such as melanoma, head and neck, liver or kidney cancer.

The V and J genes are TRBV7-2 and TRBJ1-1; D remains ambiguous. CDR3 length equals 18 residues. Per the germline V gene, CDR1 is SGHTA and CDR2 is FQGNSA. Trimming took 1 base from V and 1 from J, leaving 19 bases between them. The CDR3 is CASSLGVGSPQRNTEAFF. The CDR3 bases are TGTGCCAGCAGCTTAGGCGTCGGGTCCCCTCAAAGGAACACTGAAGCTTTCTTT.

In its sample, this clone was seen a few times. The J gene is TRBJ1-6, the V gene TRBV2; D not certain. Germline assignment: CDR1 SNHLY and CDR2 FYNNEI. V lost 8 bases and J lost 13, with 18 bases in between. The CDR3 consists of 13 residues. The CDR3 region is CASSRASRRPLHF. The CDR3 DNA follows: TGTGCCAGCTCCCGGGCCTCTCGAAGGCCCCTCCACTTT.

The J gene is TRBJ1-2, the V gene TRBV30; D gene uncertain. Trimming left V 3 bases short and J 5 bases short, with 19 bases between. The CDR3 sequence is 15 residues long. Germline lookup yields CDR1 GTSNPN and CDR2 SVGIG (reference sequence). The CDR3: CAWSVRASLGYGYTF. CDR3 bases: TGTGCCTGGAGCGTCCGGGCCTCTCTGGGGTATGGCTACACCTTC.

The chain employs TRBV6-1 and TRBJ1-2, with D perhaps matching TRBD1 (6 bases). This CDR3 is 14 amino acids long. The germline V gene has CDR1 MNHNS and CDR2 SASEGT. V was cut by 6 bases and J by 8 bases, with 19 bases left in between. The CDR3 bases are TGTGCCAGCAGGTACAGGGCCCTATCGGGGGGCTACACCTTC. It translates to CASRYRALSGGYTF.

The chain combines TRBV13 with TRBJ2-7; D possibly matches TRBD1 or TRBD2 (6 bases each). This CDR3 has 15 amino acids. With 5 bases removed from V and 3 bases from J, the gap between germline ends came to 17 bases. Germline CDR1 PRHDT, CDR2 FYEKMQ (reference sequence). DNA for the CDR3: TGTGCCAGCAGCACGAGGGGGGCCGGTAGCTACGAGCAGTACTTC. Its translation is CASSTRGAGSYEQYF.

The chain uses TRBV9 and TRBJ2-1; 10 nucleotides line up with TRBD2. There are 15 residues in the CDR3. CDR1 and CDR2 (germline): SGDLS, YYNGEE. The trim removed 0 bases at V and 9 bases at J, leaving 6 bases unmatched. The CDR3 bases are TGTGCCAGCAGCGTAGGGTCTAGCGGGGGTAGTGAGCAGTTCTTC. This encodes CASSVGSSGGSEQFF. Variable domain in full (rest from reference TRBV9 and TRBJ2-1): DSGVTQTPKHLITATGQRVTLRCSPRSGDLSVYWYQQSLDQGLQFLIQYYNGEERAKGNILERFSAQQFPDLHSELNLSSLELGDSALYFCASSVGSSGGSEQFFGPGTRLTVL.

CDR3 region: CAISEDYRVLQAFF. DNA for the CDR3: TGTGCCATCAGTGAGGACTACAGGGTGTTACAAGCTTTCTTT. The chain is built from TRBV10-3 and TRBJ1-1; a weak D match, TRBD1 (6 bases). This CDR3 spans 14 amino acids. Between the trimmed V and J ends, which lost 2 bases and 9 bases, there was a span of 16 bases. CDR1 is ENHRY, CDR2 SYGVKD, per germline.